What follows is one T cell receptor beta chain and its context. This clonotype was counted many times. Its antigen is not yet known. Base-call qualities are not available, and no considerably larger clone is one nucleotide away. The sample belongs to a study of T cells in Graves' hyperthyroidism and ophthalmopathy (dated by TCRdb to the late 2010s). With respect to the entire study: Peripheral blood samples were taken at initial diagnosis, before any treatment was given. TCR V-J signatures able to tell the groups apart were searched for in a discovery cohort of 95 to 100 patients, of whom roughly 42 had Graves' ophthalmopathy and some 60 had stable Graves' hyperthyroidism. Prospective prediction of ophthalmopathy was tested in an independent validation cohort of approximately 19 hyperthyroidism patients and 17 patients who later progressed to ophthalmopathy. The approximately 90 discovery patients were divided at random into training and test sets in a 7:3 ratio. The study also compared thyroid tissue and blood T-cell repertoires from a handful of Graves' hyperthyroidism patients. Following sampling, methimazole starting at 30 mg daily was given to hyperthyroidism patients, and high-dose intravenous methylprednisolone was given to ophthalmopathy patients. The paper reports TCR Vbeta CDR3 sequencing of approximately 130 peripheral blood samples: some 44 ophthalmopathy, roughly 80 hyperthyroidism and about 17 progressor patients. Study-wide findings and limitations: A model built on a 13 V-J signature distinguished ophthalmopathy from stable hyperthyroidism, reaching about 89% sensitivity and approximately 81% specificity in cross-validation and 80%/75% in testing. Blood samples also contained most of the expanded thyroid clonotypes (frequency above 0.001), which suggests that blood repertoires may reflect thyroid immune responses. Sample size was not statistically predetermined, and blinding of investigators to group allocation was not performed. In validation, the model predicted progression to ophthalmopathy with 55% to 71% sensitivity and around 72% specificity, a median of approximately 6.7 months before onset.

Amplification of TCR beta CDR3 regions was carried out from RNA transcripts. For the first round of RT-PCR on the TCR CDR3, the HTBI primer set was used together with the Qiagen OneStep RT-PCR kit. Libraries were constructed in a second round of multiplex PCR, after which size selection and purification were carried out. Sequencing of the libraries was done on an Illumina HiSeq2000 using paired-end 100 bp reads. Regarding the original processing steps: SOAPnuke was used to process the raw data, throwing out any read that contained adapters or uncalled bases, had a mean Phred below 15, or lacked an exact constant-primer or identifier match. High-quality paired reads were merged with COPE v1.2.5, and unique nucleotide sequences were defined as clonotypes. Clonotypes were aligned to IMGT TRBV, TRBD and TRBJ reference segments using MiTCR v1.1. Analysis was restricted to V-J combinations with a frequency above 0.0001, which covered approximately 99% of repertoires. The TCS score was defined as the ratio of F50 (clonal expansion) to E x V (chaos), calculated using BLOSUM62-based TCRdist between CDR3 peptides within each V-J. Welch's t-statistics and random forest reduced around 520 V-J features to 13, which were used in a naive Bayes classifier (R e1071). Through fastp at Q25 and MiXCR, TCRdb rebuilt clones from the public reads, retaining in-frame beta chains. Each CDR3 protein appears once, grouped with its most common genes and DNA. TCRdb, not the authors, supplied the V and J calls. A total of roughly 740,000 distinct CDR3 sequences appear in this sample, about 16% of them only once. The ten largest clones add up to 8.4% of the sample.

A patient counted as having stable Graves' hyperthyroidism if no progression to ophthalmopathy occurred over 18 months of follow-up. Hyperthyroidism patients were newly diagnosed, had a disease duration of under 2 months, and were aged 18 to 65 years. The study excluded patients with uncontrolled infections, other autoimmune diseases, pregnancy or lactation. Clinical symptoms, serum thyroxine and TRAb, thyroid ultrasound, and orbital computed tomography formed the basis for the diagnoses. PBMCs were isolated from more than 8 ml of fresh peripheral blood by Ficoll-Paque density gradient centrifugation. Total RNA was extracted using Trizol reagent, and RNA quality was assessed on an Agilent 2100 Bioanalyzer. Taken from cysteine to phenylalanine, the CDR3 has 15 residues. The entry retains the CDR3 DNA only, 45 bases that are in frame from base 1. Per the germline V gene, MNHNS is the CDR1 and SASEGT is the CDR2. The junction shows trimming of 5 bases on V and 4 bases on J, and the gene matches do not reach 10 bases of it.

This TCR came from a man aged 18-30 years with Graves' hyperthyroidism. Material for sequencing was blood. The chain is encoded by TRBV6-1 joined to TRBJ2-7; 8 middle bases align to TRBD2. In nucleotide form, the sequence is TGTGCCAGCAGTTACAGAGCGGGAGTGGATTACGAGCAGTACTTC. The translation is CASSYRAGVDYEQYF.